Sequencing of this T cell receptor beta chain was carried out in a study of cytomegalovirus exposure and HLA in healthy donors. This CDR3 is built from 15 residues. With V trimmed by 1 base and J by 2 bases, 3 bases remained unmatched. Germline CDR1 and CDR2: KGHSH and LQKENI. PCR used 60 Vbeta primers and 13 Jbeta primers. The method was immunoSEQ multiplex PCR; TCRdb's version includes in-frame clones alone and lacks a portion of them. This sample has some 110,000 clones, with roughly 70% found just once. This sequence was found in a man in his thirties or forties in good health and CMV-seropositive. The J gene is TRBJ2-3, the V gene TRBV18; 7 positions agree with TRBD1. The sample taken for sequencing was PBMCs. The CDR3 DNA follows: TGTGCCAGCTCACCACGGCAGGGGGACACAGATACGCAGTATTTT. Translating gives CASSPRQGDTDTQYF.